A single sample gave rise to the 5 T cell receptor beta chains below, sequenced in a study of response to subunit inactivated influenza vaccine listed by TCRdb under 2018. Receptors were amplified or captured by RT-PCR. Sequencing instrument: Illumina HiSeq 2500. TCRdb trimmed public reads at Q25 via fastp, called clones via MiXCR and kept in-frame beta chains. Entries that share a CDR3 protein sequence are merged under the most common genes and DNA. The sample yields 530,000 or so distinct CDR3 sequences; about 15% were counted once. Over 8.5% of the sample is taken by the ten largest. Source: PBMCs from blood, taken approximately 12 days after vaccination. The receptors stem from a man aged 45-65 years who received an inactivated influenza vaccine. Donor details come from another sample of the same person, matched by shared clones.

This chain links TRBV20-1 with TRBJ1-5; D is uncertain. The V gene lost 6 bases and the J gene lost 3 bases, with 15 bases spanning the gap. The CDR3 runs 14 residues. The germline V gene encodes CDR1 DFQATT and CDR2 SNEGSKA (reference sequence). CDR3 region: CSASLGPTNQPQHF. In nucleotides, the CDR3 is TGCAGTGCCTCACTAGGGCCGACCAATCAGCCCCAGCATTTT.

The V call is TRBV5-5, the J call TRBJ1-1, with D maybe TRBD1 (5 bases). V lost 4 bases and J 1 base, leaving 8 bases between the germline ends. This CDR3 has 13 amino acids. Germline loops: CDR1 SGHKS, CDR2 YYEKEE (reference sequence). CDR3 DNA: TGTGCCAGCAGCCACGACAGGAACACTGAAGCTTTCTTT. It yields the protein CASSHDRNTEAFF. Together with reference TRBV5-5 and TRBJ1-1, the CDR3 gives the full variable domain: DAGVTQSPTHLIKTRGQQVTLRCSPISGHKSVSWYQQVLGQGPQFIFQYYEKEERGRGNFPDRFSARQFPNYSSELNVNALLLGDSALYLCASSHDRNTEAFFGQGTRLTVV.

V is TRBV20-1 and J is TRBJ2-3; a possible D gene is TRBD2 (7 bases). This CDR3 comprises 14 residues. Trimming pared 3 bases from V and 0 bases from J, leaving 10 bases between. The germline V gene has CDR1 DFQATT and CDR2 SNEGSKA (reference sequence). CDR3 sequence reads: CSASGGLSTDTQYF. The CDR3 region has the DNA TGCAGTGCTAGCGGGGGGCTGAGCACAGATACGCAGTATTTT.

V is TRBV7-2 and J is TRBJ2-3; no clear D. With 5 bases removed from V and 5 bases from J, the gap between germline ends came to 11 bases. The CDR3 is made up of 13 amino acids. The germline V gene encodes CDR1 SGHTA and CDR2 FQGNSA. CDR3 amino acids: CASSINSGDTQYF. CDR3 coding DNA: TGTGCCAGCAGCATCAACAGTGGAGATACGCAGTATTTT.

This chain uses TRBV20-1 with TRBJ2-7, with 11 bases lining up with TRBD2. Germline V gene sequence: CDR1 DFQATT, CDR2 SNEGSKA (reference sequence). The CDR3 consists of 15 residues. J gave up 0 bases and V 6 bases, and 7 bases lay outside the gene matches. DNA of the CDR3: TGCAGTGCCAGGGAACTAGCGGGAGCCTCCTACGAGCAGTACTTC. It translates to CSARELAGASYEQYF.